Below, 10 T cell receptor beta chains from the same sample are listed, as sequenced in a study of shared clonotypes between healthy human individuals. Measured with immunoSEQ multiplex PCR; TCRdb has only the in-frame clones, and not every one. The sample carries under 2,000,000 clones, about 95% recorded once. Naive CD8 cells lacked CD45RO, underwent positive selection for CCR7 and left out terminally differentiated effector memory CD45RA+ cells. Source material: naive CD8+ T cells sorted from blood. The receptors originated from a young man in good health.

The rearrangement links TRBV2 to TRBJ2-1; D is ambiguous. The CDR3 runs 13 residues. Trimming took 4 bases from V and 3 from J, leaving 7 bases between them. Germline V lookup: CDR1 SNHLY, CDR2 FYNNEI. DNA of the CDR3: TGTGCCAGCAGTGGGGCACTCTACAATGAGCAGTTCTTC. Translation: CASSGALYNEQFF.

The V and J genes are TRBV2 and TRBJ2-2; D is possibly TRBD1 or TRBD2 (5 bases each). The CDR3 contains 17 residues. The germline V gene has CDR1 SNHLY and CDR2 FYNNEI. V was cut by 0 bases and J by 4 bases, with 15 bases left in between. The CDR3, as DNA: TGTGCCAGCAGTGAAGCTAGCGAAGGGGCGTCCACCGGGGAGCTGTTTTTT. Protein sequence: CASSEASEGASTGELFF.

The chain uses TRBV4-1 and TRBJ2-1, with D perhaps TRBD2 (5 bases). The CDR3 covers 16 residues. Germline values: CDR1 MGHRA, CDR2 YSYEKL. V dropped 4 bases and J dropped 3 bases, with 16 bases sitting between them. DNA of the CDR3: TGCGCCAGCAGCCTGTCAATAGCGAGAGACTACAATGAGCAGTTCTTC. Translation: CASSLSIARDYNEQFF.

This chain joins TRBV15 and TRBJ2-3, with 8 bases aligning to TRBD1. J gave up 0 bases and V 5 bases, and 1 base lay outside the gene matches. The CDR3 length is 14 residues. Looked up from germline, CDR1 is LNHNV and CDR2 is YYDKDF (reference sequence). CDR3 region: CATSGQGSTDTQYF. As DNA, the CDR3 is TGTGCCACCAGCGGACAGGGTAGCACAGATACGCAGTATTTT. The full variable domain, rest sourced from reference TRBV15 and TRBJ2-3, is DAMVIQNPRYQVTQFGKPVTLSCSQTLNHNVMYWYQQKSSQAPKLLFHYYDKDFNNEADTPDNFQSRRPNTSFCFLDIRSPGLGDTAMYLCATSGQGSTDTQYFGPGTRLTVL.

This chain links TRBV6-1 with TRBJ1-2; the D is unclear. V was trimmed by 5 bases and J by 2 bases, leaving 9 bases between them. The CDR3 sequence is 13 residues long. CDR1 and CDR2 from the germline V gene are MNHNS and SASEGT. The CDR3 DNA reads as TGTGCCAGCAGTATTTACAGAAACTATGGCTACACCTTC. Its translation is CASSIYRNYGYTF.

The CDR3, as DNA: TGTGCCAGCAGCGTCGGGGTACTAAACACCGGGGAGCTGTTTTTT. Amino acids: CASSVGVLNTGELFF. V gene TRBV9 combines with J gene TRBJ2-2, with D perhaps TRBD2 (5 bases). This CDR3 comprises 15 residues. Between the trimmed V and J ends, which lost 2 bases and 2 bases, there was a span of 10 bases. CDR1 and CDR2 from the germline V gene are SGDLS and YYNGEE.

With respect to this clone: Additional DNA sequences in this sample encode the identical CDR3. This chain joins TRBV28 and TRBJ2-7, with unresolved D. Trimming stripped 3 bases from V and 0 bases from J, with 9 bases between. Germline CDR1 reads MDHEN; CDR2 reads SYDVKM. This CDR3 is built from 14 residues. Here the CDR3 DNA reads TGTGCCAGCAGTTTGACCGGGCACTCCTACGAGCAGTACTTC. The encoded protein is CASSLTGHSYEQYF.

The J gene is TRBJ1-2, the V gene TRBV4-1, with D perhaps TRBD1 (6 bases). The germline gives CDR1 MGHRA, CDR2 YSYEKL. This CDR3 spans 14 amino acids. The germline V and J ends were trimmed by 0 bases and 6 bases, with 11 bases remaining between them. The CDR3 is CASSQDAGENGYTF. For the CDR3, the DNA is TGCGCCAGCAGCCAAGATGCAGGGGAGAATGGCTACACCTTC.

This clone was detected only once. CDR3 in DNA: TGTGCCAGCAGTGGTAGCGGGGAAATCGGAGAGACCCAGTACTTC. Translating it yields CASSGSGEIGETQYF. The chain joins TRBV11-2 to TRBJ2-5, with 8 bases aligning to TRBD2. Looked up from germline, CDR1 is SGHAT and CDR2 is FQNNGV. The CDR3 extends over 15 amino acids. The V segment lost 6 bases and the J segment 4 bases; nucleotides outside the gene matches: 10. The whole variable domain, remainder taken from reference TRBV11-2 and TRBJ2-5, is EAGVAQSPRYKIIEKRQSVAFWCNPISGHATLYWYQQILGQGPKLLIQFQNNGVVDDSQLPKDRFSAERLKGVDSTLKIQPAKLEDSAVYLCASSGSGEIGETQYFGPGTRLLVL.

This clone has a single count. The CDR3 loop reads CASLSGNTIYF. As DNA, the CDR3 is TGTGCCAGCCTGTCTGGAAACACCATATATTTT. V and J are TRBV5-4 and TRBJ1-3, with no clear D. This CDR3 is 11 amino acids long. The ends were cut back, 7 bases at V and 1 base at J, with 3 bases in the middle. CDR1 and CDR2 (germline): SGHNT, YYREEE (reference sequence).